These 17 T cell receptor beta chains share one sample of origin, sequenced in a study of T cells in Graves' hyperthyroidism and ophthalmopathy. RNA transcripts provided the source from which TCR beta CDR3 regions were amplified. The TCR CDR3 was amplified in a first-round RT-PCR using the HTBI primer set. TCRdb called the multiplex PCR reads again in MiXCR, with one record for every CDR3 protein. The table records hundreds of thousands of distinct CDR3 sequences, roughly 15% of them present only once. The sequenced sample consisted of blood. The receptors come from a man between 18 and 35 years old with Graves' ophthalmopathy.

V and J are TRBV12-3 or TRBV12-4 and TRBJ2-7; 10 bases are a match to TRBD1. This CDR3 has 15 residues. Trimming at V came to 2 bases and at J to 2 bases, leaving 3 bases not matched to a gene. CDR3 in DNA: TGTGCCAGCAGTTTACCCGGGACAGGGGCCTACGAGCAGTACTTC. Protein product: CASSLPGTGAYEQYF.

This clonotype was detected many times. The chain uses TRBV3-1 and TRBJ2-7; 9 bases are a match to TRBD2. CDR3 length: 15 amino acids. Per germline, CDR1 LGHDT and CDR2 YNNKEL (reference sequence). J lost 0 bases, V lost 2 bases, and 2 bases had no gene match. CDR3 protein: CASSQTSGPSYEQYF. The CDR3 nucleotides read TGTGCCAGCAGCCAAACTAGCGGGCCCTCCTACGAGCAGTACTTC.

As to this clonotype: The junction does not match germline at one end; this may be a read error. This chain connects TRBV7-2 to TRBJ2-7; TRBD2 might be the D (5 bases). Per the germline V gene, CDR1 is SGHTA and CDR2 is FQGNSA. This CDR3 contains 14 residues. The CDR3 reads CASSLDRGSCEQYF. Here the CDR3 DNA reads TGTGCCAGCAGCTTAGATCGGGGTTCCTGCGAGCAGTACTTC.

This clonotype was counted at least ten times. The gene calls are TRBV11-2 and TRBJ2-3; possibly TRBD1 or TRBD2 for D (5 bases each). Trimming pared 5 bases from V and 3 bases from J, leaving 21 bases between. Germline V gives CDR1 SGHAT, CDR2 FQNNGV. CDR3 length: 17 amino acids. The CDR3 DNA follows: TGTGCCAGCAGCGGCTGGGACGGCCCGGACGTAACAGATACGCAGTATTTT. Translated: CASSGWDGPDVTDTQYF.

This clonotype has ten or more counts. The J gene is TRBJ2-1, the V gene TRBV3-1, with 9 bases aligning to TRBD2. Germline-derived CDR1 and CDR2 are LGHDT and YNNKEL (reference sequence). The CDR3 spans 16 residues. V lost 1 base and J lost 6; bases outside the gene matches: 7. The CDR3 loop reads CASSQVGGGGFNEQFF. Here the CDR3 DNA reads TGTGCCAGCAGCCAAGTCGGCGGGGGGGGGTTCAATGAGCAGTTCTTC.

This clonotype showed up many times. The chain couples TRBV7-6 to TRBJ2-7; tentative D call: TRBD1 (6 bases). Germline CDR1 reads SGHVS; CDR2 reads FNYEAQ. V lost 4 bases, J lost 5 bases, and 15 bases lay in between. The CDR3 length is 14 residues. The CDR3 loop is CASSSTTGYDEQYF. The CDR3 bases are TGTGCCAGCAGCTCAACTACAGGGTACGACGAGCAGTACTTC.

The sample holds many counts of this clonotype. This chain uses TRBV3-1 with TRBJ2-5; unclear D gene. The CDR3 covers 11 residues. The V end lost 0 bases, the J end lost 7 bases, and 3 bases lay between the germline ends. Germline CDR1 is LGHDT and CDR2 is YNNKEL (reference sequence). CDR3 in DNA: TGTGCCAGCAGCCAAGAGGGGACCCAGTACTTC. This codes for CASSQEGTQYF.

J is TRBJ2-1 and V is TRBV29-1, with D perhaps TRBD1 or TRBD2 (5 bases each). CDR3 length: 14 residues. V was trimmed by 6 bases and J by 2 bases, leaving 14 bases between them. Germline V gives CDR1 SQVTM, CDR2 ANQGSEA. CDR3 loop: CSVNRDGPYNEQFF. CDR3 DNA sequence: TGCAGCGTAAACCGGGACGGTCCCTACAATGAGCAGTTCTTC.

This clonotype has a count of ten or more. The genes are TRBV11-2 and TRBJ2-1; tentatively, D is TRBD2 (7 bases). This CDR3 has 12 amino acids. CDR1 is SGHAT and CDR2 is FQNNGV in the germline V gene. The V end was cut by 8 bases, the J end by 5 bases, with 10 bases between. CDR3 sequence reads: CASGGANNEQFF. CDR3 nucleotides: TGTGCCAGCGGGGGGGCTAACAATGAGCAGTTCTTC.

This clonotype has a count of ten or more. The chain employs TRBV11-2 and TRBJ1-1; a possible D gene is TRBD1 (5 bases). CDR3 size: 14 residues. Between the trimmed V and J ends, which lost 2 bases and 1 base, there was a span of 8 bases. The germline V gene has CDR1 SGHAT and CDR2 FQNNGV. For the CDR3, the DNA is TGTGCCAGCAGCTTAAGACAGCCGAACACTGAAGCTTTCTTT. Amino acids: CASSLRQPNTEAFF. The variable domain in full, completed from reference TRBV11-2 and TRBJ1-1, reads EAGVAQSPRYKIIEKRQSVAFWCNPISGHATLYWYQQILGQGPKLLIQFQNNGVVDDSQLPKDRFSAERLKGVDSTLKIQPAKLEDSAVYLCASSLRQPNTEAFFGQGTRLTVV.

This clonotype was observed many times. V gene TRBV6-5 combines with J gene TRBJ2-5; D is possibly TRBD2 (5 bases). CDR3 size: 12 residues. Trimming cost V 2 bases and J 4 bases, with 5 bases left between them. CDR1 and CDR2 (germline): MNHEY, SVGAGI. The CDR3 reads CASSYAGETQYF. The CDR3 DNA is TGTGCCAGCAGTTACGCGGGAGAGACCCAGTACTTC.

The gene calls are TRBV7-9 and TRBJ2-1, with D tentatively TRBD1 or TRBD2 (5 bases each). With 5 bases removed from V and 6 bases from J, the gap between germline ends came to 14 bases. Germline values: CDR1 SEHNR, CDR2 FQNEAQ (reference sequence). The CDR3 has 14 amino acids. CDR3 sequence reads: CASSQLGVPNEQFF. As DNA, the CDR3 is TGTGCCAGCAGCCAACTGGGGGTCCCCAATGAGCAGTTCTTC.

The chain uses TRBV5-4 and TRBJ2-1; D is uncertain. The V end was cut by 3 bases, the J end by 5 bases, with 15 bases between. The CDR3 is 15 residues long. The germline CDR1 and CDR2 sequences are SGHNT and YYREEE (reference sequence). The CDR3 reads CASSSAGRNNNEQFF. The CDR3 DNA is TGTGCCAGCAGCTCCGCAGGTAGGAATAACAATGAGCAGTTCTTC. Looking up the rest from reference TRBV5-4 and TRBJ2-1 gives the full variable domain: ETGVTQSPTHLIKTRGQQVTLRCSSQSGHNTVSWYQQALGQGPQFIFQYYREEENGRGNFPPRFSGLQFPNYSSELNVNALELDDSALYLCASSSAGRNNNEQFFGPGTRLTVL.

Comments on this clonotype: It may be a read error: a sequence one base away is much more abundant. The chain combines TRBV7-9 with TRBJ2-1; D unclear. There are 13 residues in the CDR3. In germline, CDR1 is SEHNR, CDR2 FQNEAQ (reference sequence). The CDR3 reads CSSSLHTDNEQFF. DNA for the CDR3: TGTTCCAGCAGCTTACATACCGACAATGAGCAGTTCTTC. Based on the CDR3 plus reference TRBV7-9 and TRBJ2-1, the full variable domain is DTGVSQNPRHKITKRGQNVTFRCDPISEHNRLYWYRQTLGQGPEFLTYFQNEAQLEKSRLLSDRFSAERPKGSFSTLEIQRTEQGDSAMYLCSSSLHTDNEQFFGPGTRLTVL.

To note about this clonotype: This may be a read error, as it is one base from a much larger clone. The gene calls are TRBV27 and TRBJ2-2; D might be TRBD2 (5 bases). CDR1 is MNHEY, CDR2 SMNVEV, per germline (reference sequence). The CDR3 sequence is 15 residues long. The DNA for the CDR3 is TGTGCCAGCAGTCCGAGGGCAGGCCACACCGGGGAGCTGCTTTTT. It translates to CASSPRAGHTGELLF.

This clonotype occurred many times. In DNA form, the CDR3 reads TGCGCCAGCAGCTTGGCCACAGGGATTCCTCTCGTCAACTATGGCTACACCTTC. This translates into CASSLATGIPLVNYGYTF. V and J are TRBV5-1 and TRBJ1-2, with D perhaps matching TRBD1 (6 bases). Germline values: CDR1 SGHRS, CDR2 YFSETQ. This CDR3 spans 18 amino acids. Trimming stripped 0 bases from V and 2 bases from J, with 20 bases between.

This clonotype was counted many times. The chain recombines TRBV20-1 with TRBJ2-7; 8 bases agree with TRBD2. This CDR3 is built from 14 residues. Germline loops: CDR1 DFQATT, CDR2 SNEGSKA (reference sequence). The trim removed 6 bases at V and 5 bases at J, leaving 12 bases unmatched. CDR3 residues: CSAPRGGPRDEQYF. CDR3 sequence (DNA): TGCAGTGCCCCACGCGGGGGGCCTAGGGACGAGCAGTACTTC.